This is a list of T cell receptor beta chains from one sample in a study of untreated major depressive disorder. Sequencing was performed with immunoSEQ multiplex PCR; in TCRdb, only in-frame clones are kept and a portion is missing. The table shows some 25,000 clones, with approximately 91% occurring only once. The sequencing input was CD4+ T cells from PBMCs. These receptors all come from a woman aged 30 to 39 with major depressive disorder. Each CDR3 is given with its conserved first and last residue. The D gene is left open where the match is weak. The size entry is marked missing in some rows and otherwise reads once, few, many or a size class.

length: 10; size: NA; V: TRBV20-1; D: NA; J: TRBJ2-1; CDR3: CSAREDEQFF; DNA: TGCAGTGCTAGAGAGGATGAGCAGTTCTTC
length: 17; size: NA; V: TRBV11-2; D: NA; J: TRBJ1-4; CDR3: CASSSPSGPVVNEKLFF; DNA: TGTGCCAGCAGCTCCCCGAGTGGACCGGTTGTTAATGAAAAACTGTTTTTT
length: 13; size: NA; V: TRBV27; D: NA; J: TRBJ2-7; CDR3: CASSLRGGYEQYF; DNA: TGTGCCAGCAGTTTGCGGGGAGGCTACGAGCAGTACTTC
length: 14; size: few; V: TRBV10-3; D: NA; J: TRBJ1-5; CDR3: CASSSAGSNQPQHF; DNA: TGTGCCAGCTCCTCGGCCGGTAGCAATCAGCCCCAGCATTTT
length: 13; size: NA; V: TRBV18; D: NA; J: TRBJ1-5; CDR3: CASSRQNNQPQHF; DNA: TGTGCCAGCTCACGTCAGAACAATCAGCCCCAGCATTTT
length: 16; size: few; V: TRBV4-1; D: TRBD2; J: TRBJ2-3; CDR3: CASSLSGGPTTDTQYF; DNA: TGCGCCAGCAGCCTTAGCGGGGGCCCAACCACAGATACGCAGTATTTT
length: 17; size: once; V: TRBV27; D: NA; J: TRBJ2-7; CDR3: CASSTSPARAGSYEQYF; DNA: TGTGCCAGCAGTACCTCCCCCGCCAGGGCGGGCTCCTACGAGCAGTACTTC
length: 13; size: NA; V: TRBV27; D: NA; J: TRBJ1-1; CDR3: CASSFREGTEAFF; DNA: TGTGCCAGCAGTTTTAGGGAGGGCACTGAAGCTTTCTTT
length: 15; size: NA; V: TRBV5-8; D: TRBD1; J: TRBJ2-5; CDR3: CASSLGDRAQETQYF; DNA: TGTGCCAGCAGCTTGGGGGACAGGGCTCAAGAGACCCAGTACTTC
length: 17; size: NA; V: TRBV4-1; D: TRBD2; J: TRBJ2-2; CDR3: CASSQATAGVLGGELFF; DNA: TGCGCCAGCAGCCAAGCAACAGCGGGGGTGTTGGGCGGGGAGCTGTTTTTT
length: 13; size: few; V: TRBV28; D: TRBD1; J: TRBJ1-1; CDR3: CASSVQGGTEAFF; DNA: TGTGCCAGCAGTGTTCAGGGGGGCACTGAAGCTTTCTTT
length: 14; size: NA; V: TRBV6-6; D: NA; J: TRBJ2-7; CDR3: CASSFLAQTYEQYF; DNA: TGTGCCAGCAGTTTCTTGGCACAAACTTACGAGCAGTACTTC
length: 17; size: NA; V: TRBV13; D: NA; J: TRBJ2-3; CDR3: CASSLPGPTLQTDTQYF; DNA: TGTGCCAGCAGCTTACCTGGACCTACCCTACAAACAGATACGCAGTATTTT
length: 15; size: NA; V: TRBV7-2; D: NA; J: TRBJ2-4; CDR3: CASSLGSQAKNIQYF; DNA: TGTGCCAGCAGCTTAGGCTCACAAGCCAAAAACATTCAGTACTTC
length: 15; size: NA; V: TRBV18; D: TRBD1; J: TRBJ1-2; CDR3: CASSLSTGRLDGYTF; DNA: TGTGCCAGCTCACTTTCGACAGGGCGTCTAGATGGCTACACCTTC
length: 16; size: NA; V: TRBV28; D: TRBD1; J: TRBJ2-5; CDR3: CASSLWGQRGQETQYF; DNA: TGTGCCAGCAGTTTATGGGGACAGAGGGGACAAGAGACCCAGTACTTC
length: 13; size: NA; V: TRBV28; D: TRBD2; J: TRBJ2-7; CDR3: CATAQGLAGTLYF; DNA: TGTGCCACCGCCCAAGGACTAGCGGGGACCTTGTACTTC
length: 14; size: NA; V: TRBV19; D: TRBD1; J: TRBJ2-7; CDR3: CASRGTGGINEQYF; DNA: TGTGCCAGTAGAGGAACAGGGGGAATCAACGAGCAGTACTTC
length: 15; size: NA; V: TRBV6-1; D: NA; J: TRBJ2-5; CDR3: CASSSDSRYQETQYF; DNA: TGTGCCAGCAGTTCGGACAGCAGGTACCAAGAGACCCAGTACTTC
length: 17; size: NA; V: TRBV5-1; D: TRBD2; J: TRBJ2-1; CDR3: CASSLVGLAGGGDEQFF; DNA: TGCGCCAGCAGCTTGGTGGGTCTAGCGGGAGGGGGAGATGAGCAGTTCTTC
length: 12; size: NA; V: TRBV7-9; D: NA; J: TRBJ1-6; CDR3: CASSLTPGPLHF; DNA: TGTGCCAGCAGCTTAACCCCAGGCCCCCTCCACTTT
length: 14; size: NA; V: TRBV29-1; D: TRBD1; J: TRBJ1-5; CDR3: CSVVTGASNQPQHF; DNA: TGCAGCGTTGTGACAGGGGCTAGCAATCAGCCCCAGCATTTT
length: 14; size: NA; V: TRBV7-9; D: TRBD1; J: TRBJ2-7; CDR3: CASSFRDRGYEQYF; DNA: TGTGCCAGCAGCTTCCGGGACAGGGGCTACGAGCAGTACTTC
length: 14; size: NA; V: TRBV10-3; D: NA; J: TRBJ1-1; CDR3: CAISESRGVTEAFF; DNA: TGTGCCATCAGTGAGTCGAGGGGTGTCACTGAAGCTTTCTTT
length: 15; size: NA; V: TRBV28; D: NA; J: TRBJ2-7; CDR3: CASSPTARMKGEQYF; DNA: TGTGCCAGCAGTCCAACCGCCCGGATGAAGGGCGAGCAGTACTTC
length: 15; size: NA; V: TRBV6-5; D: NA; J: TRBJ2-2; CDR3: CASSPTGERTGELFF; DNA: TGTGCCAGCAGTCCTACGGGAGAACGTACCGGGGAGCTGTTTTTT
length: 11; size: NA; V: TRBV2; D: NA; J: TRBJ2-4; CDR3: CASSELAVQYF; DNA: TGTGCCAGCAGTGAGCTGGCAGTTCAGTACTTC
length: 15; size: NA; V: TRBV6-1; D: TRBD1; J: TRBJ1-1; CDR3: CASSRRDRAGTEAFF; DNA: TGTGCCAGCAGTAGACGGGACAGGGCAGGCACTGAAGCTTTCTTT
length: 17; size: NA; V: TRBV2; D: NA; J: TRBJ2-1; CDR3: CASSEAPPLSSYNEQFF; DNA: TGTGCCAGCAGTGAAGCCCCCCCCCTAAGCTCCTACAATGAGCAGTTCTTC
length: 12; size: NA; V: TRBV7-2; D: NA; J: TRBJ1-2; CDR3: CASSLLIGGYTF; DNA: TGTGCCAGCAGCCTTCTAATCGGGGGCTACACCTTC
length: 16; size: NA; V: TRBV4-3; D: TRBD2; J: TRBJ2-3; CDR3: CASSQDAGGPTDTQYF; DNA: TGCGCCAGCAGCCAAGATGCGGGGGGGCCCACAGATACGCAGTATTTT